The present TCR beta chain was sequenced within a study of blood T cell repertoires in COVID-19. Study summary: Spain, Italy and the United States supplied samples that represented acute and convalescent COVID-19. T cells, B-cell-depleted T cells, or PBMCs supplied cDNA or gDNA.

Per the study methods: Researchers report that nucleated cell counts were estimated from reference gene primer amplification. TCRdb's table, derived via immunoSEQ multiplex PCR, lists solely in-frame clones and lacks some. V and J calls and clone size are as listed in that table; D and trimming were resolved from the DNA. The top ten clones hold about 3.6% of a sample with roughly 380,000 clones, 75% to 90% of them seen once. This clonotype was obtained from a woman aged 18-29 years with acute or convalescent COVID-19. Material for sequencing was peripheral blood.

CDR3 bases: TGTGCCAGCAGTTCGACAGGGTTTGGCTACACCTTC. It specifies CASSSTGFGYTF. This chain links TRBV6-6 with TRBJ1-2, with TRBD1 matching 7 bases. The germline gives CDR1 MNHNY, CDR2 SVGAGI (reference sequence). The V segment lost 4 bases and the J segment 7 bases; nucleotides outside the gene matches: 3. This CDR3 is built from 12 residues.